Following are 12 T cell receptor beta chains from one sample sequenced in a study of vaccination effects on CD4 cells after COVID-19. These receptors have no known antigen. Method: immunoSEQ multiplex PCR; TCRdb's copy keeps in-frame clones and lacks some. The data show about 71,000 clones, roughly 72% seen once. Viral peptide pool expansion of antigen-specific CD4+ T cells preceded sequencing in the ViraFEST assay. Cultured cells yielded isolated CD4+ T cells after about ten days. All vaccine recipients tested negative for nucleocapsid antibodies and had never contracted SARS-CoV-2 infection. The sample consisted of CD4+ T cells from PBMCs cultured with HCoV-OC43 spike peptides, taken before COVID-19 vaccination. Subset meaning: HCoV-OC43 spike overlapping peptide pool stimulation. The source is a human donor who received a COVID-19 vaccine.

The genes are TRBV13 and TRBJ2-3; the match to TRBD1 covers 9 bases. The length of the CDR3 is 14 residues. J was trimmed by 5 bases and V by 5 bases; bases with no gene match: 5. The germline V gene has CDR1 PRHDT and CDR2 FYEKMQ (reference sequence). CDR3 residues: CASSRDRVEDTQYF. The CDR3 DNA reads as TGTGCCAGCAGCCGGGACAGGGTGGAAGATACGCAGTATTTT. Based on the CDR3 plus reference TRBV13 and TRBJ2-3, the full variable domain is AAGVIQSPRHLIKEKRETATLKCYPIPRHDTVYWYQQGPGQDPQFLISFYEKMQSDKGSIPDRFSAQQFSDYHSELNMSSLELGDSALYFCASSRDRVEDTQYFGPGTRLTVL.

The chain recombines TRBV9 with TRBJ2-5; D is ambiguous. The germline gives CDR1 SGDLS, CDR2 YYNGEE. V was trimmed by 3 bases and J by 5 bases, leaving 11 bases between them. This CDR3 is built from 13 residues. Here the CDR3 reads CASSAPAIETQYF. The CDR3 nucleotides read TGTGCCAGCAGCGCCCCCGCCATTGAGACCCAGTACTTC.

V and J are TRBV3-1 (or the pseudogene TRBV3-2) and TRBJ2-2, with TRBD2 matching 9 bases. Germline V gene data show CDR1 as LGHDT and CDR2 as YNNKEL (reference sequence). V lost 8 bases and J lost 6; bases outside the gene matches: 4. The CDR3 is 13 residues long. CDR3 amino acids: CASGRTSAGELFF. CDR3 DNA: TGTGCCAGCGGTAGGACTAGCGCCGGGGAGCTGTTTTTT.

This chain uses TRBV3-1 (or the pseudogene TRBV3-2) with TRBJ2-6; possible D gene TRBD1, 6 bases. The CDR3 extends over 16 amino acids. Germline assignment: CDR1 LGHDT and CDR2 YNNKEL (reference sequence). Trimming cost V 2 bases and J 4 bases, with 12 bases left between them. In DNA, the CDR3 is TGTGCCAGCAGCCAACGTTACAGGGTCGGGGCCAACGTCCTGACTTTC. This gives the protein CASSQRYRVGANVLTF.

With regard to this clone: Its ends do not fully match the called genes, so a read error is possible. The chain couples TRBV19 to TRBJ1-1, with 10 bases matching TRBD1. Germline-derived CDR1 and CDR2 are LNHDA and SQIVND (reference sequence). The CDR3 consists of 12 residues. The CDR3 sequence: CASSIGTGASLF. The CDR3 DNA sequence: TGTGCCAGTAGTATCGGGACAGGGGCCTCTTTATTT.

The V gene is TRBV7-2, the J gene TRBJ2-5; no clear D. V was cut by 1 base and J by 5 bases, with 5 bases left in between. The CDR3 is made up of 12 amino acids. In germline, CDR1 is SGHTA, CDR2 FQGNSA. The CDR3 region has the DNA TGTGCCAGCAGCTTAGATCGGGAGACCCAGTACTTC. Its protein is CASSLDRETQYF.

The CDR3 bases are TGTGCTAGTGGTATAGGACGGGCAGATACGCAGTATTTT. Translating it yields CASGIGRADTQYF. V usage is TRBV12-5 and J usage is TRBJ2-3, with D unresolved. V was clipped by 5 bases and J by 4 bases, with 10 bases between them. The CDR3 totals 13 residues. CDR1 and CDR2 from the germline V gene are LGHNT and FRNRAP.

The chain carries TRBV6-6 and TRBJ2-2, with TRBD1 matching over 7 bases. The V segment lost 6 bases and the J segment 1 base; nucleotides outside the gene matches: 5. The germline CDR1 and CDR2 sequences are MNHNY and SVGAGI (reference sequence). The CDR3 consists of 15 residues. CDR3 region: CASRPDRENTGELFF. The CDR3 DNA sequence: TGTGCCAGCAGACCCGACAGGGAGAACACCGGGGAGCTGTTTTTT.

This chain connects TRBV4-1 to TRBJ2-5; D is uncertain. Per the germline V gene, CDR1 is MGHRA and CDR2 is YSYEKL. Deletions cut 2 bases from V and 7 bases from J, with 14 bases between. The CDR3 extends over 14 amino acids. DNA for the CDR3: TGCGCCAGCAGCCAATTGAGGCTGCGCGGGACCCAGTACTTC. It specifies CASSQLRLRGTQYF.

This clone has a single count. This rearrangement joins TRBV19 to TRBJ2-6; D is tentatively TRBD1 or TRBD2 (6 bases each). Between the trimmed V and J ends, which lost 3 bases and 4 bases, there was a span of 13 bases. The CDR3 covers 16 residues. CDR1 is LNHDA and CDR2 is SQIVND in the germline V gene (reference sequence). The CDR3 nucleotides read TGTGCCAGTAGTATGAATTCGGGGGCGGGGGCCAACGTCCTGACTTTC. This codes for CASSMNSGAGANVLTF.

The rearrangement links TRBV5-1 to TRBJ1-3; D remains unclear. Trimming removed 1 base at V and 3 bases at J, with 8 bases between. Germline V lookup: CDR1 SGHRS, CDR2 YFSETQ. CDR3 length: 14 residues. The CDR3 sequence: CASSLSGYGNTIYF. CDR3 coding DNA: TGCGCCAGCAGCTTGTCGGGGTATGGAAACACCATATATTTT.

V and J are TRBV18 and TRBJ2-1; D uncertain. V shed 5 bases and J shed 7 bases, with 9 bases lying between them. Germline CDR1 KGHSH, CDR2 LQKENI. CDR3 length equals 12 residues. CDR3 sequence reads: CASSIVLNEQFF. CDR3 DNA: TGTGCCAGCTCAATTGTCTTGAATGAGCAGTTCTTC.